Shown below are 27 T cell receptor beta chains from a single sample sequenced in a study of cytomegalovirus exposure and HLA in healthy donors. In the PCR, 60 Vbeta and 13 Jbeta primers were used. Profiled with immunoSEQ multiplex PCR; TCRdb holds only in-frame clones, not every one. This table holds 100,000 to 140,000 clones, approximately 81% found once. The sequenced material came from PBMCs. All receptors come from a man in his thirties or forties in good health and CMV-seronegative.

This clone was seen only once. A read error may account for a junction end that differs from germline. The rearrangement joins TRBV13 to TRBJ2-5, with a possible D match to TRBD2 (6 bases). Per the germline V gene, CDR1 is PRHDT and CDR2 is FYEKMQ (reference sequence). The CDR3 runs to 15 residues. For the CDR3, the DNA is TGTGCCAGTAGCTTAGGCCGGGAACACGGGGGGACCCAGTACTTC. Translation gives CASSLGREHGGTQYF.

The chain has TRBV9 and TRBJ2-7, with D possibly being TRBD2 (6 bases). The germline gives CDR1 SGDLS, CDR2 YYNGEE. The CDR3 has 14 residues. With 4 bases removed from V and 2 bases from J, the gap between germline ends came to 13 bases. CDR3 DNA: TGTGCCAGCAGCATTACTAGCAACCCCTACGAGCAGTACTTC. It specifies CASSITSNPYEQYF.

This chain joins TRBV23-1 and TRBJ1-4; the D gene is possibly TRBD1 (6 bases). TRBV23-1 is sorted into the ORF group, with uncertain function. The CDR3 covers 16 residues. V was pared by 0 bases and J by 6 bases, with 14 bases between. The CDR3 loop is CASSQSRGGGHEKLFF. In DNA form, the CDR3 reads TGCGCCAGCAGTCAATCGCGGGGCGGGGGGCATGAAAAACTGTTTTTT.

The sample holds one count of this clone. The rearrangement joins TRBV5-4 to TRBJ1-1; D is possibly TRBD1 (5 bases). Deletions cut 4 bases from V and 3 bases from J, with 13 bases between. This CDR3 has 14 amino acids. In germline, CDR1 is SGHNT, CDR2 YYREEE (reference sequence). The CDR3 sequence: CASSVPRGDTEAFF. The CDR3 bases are TGTGCCAGCAGCGTCCCTCGGGGGGACACTGAAGCTTTCTTT.

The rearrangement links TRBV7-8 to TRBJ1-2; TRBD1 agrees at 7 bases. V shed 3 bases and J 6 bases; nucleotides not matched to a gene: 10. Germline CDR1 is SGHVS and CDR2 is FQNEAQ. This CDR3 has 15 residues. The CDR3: CASSLDGTEIDGYTF. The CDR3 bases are TGTGCCAGCAGCTTGGACGGGACAGAAATAGATGGCTACACCTTC.

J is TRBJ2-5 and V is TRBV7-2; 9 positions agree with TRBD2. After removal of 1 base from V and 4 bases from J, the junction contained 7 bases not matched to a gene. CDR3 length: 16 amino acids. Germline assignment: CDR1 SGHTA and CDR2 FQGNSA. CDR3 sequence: CASSLGAGLAPETQYF. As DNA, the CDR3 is TGTGCCAGCAGCTTAGGGGCGGGACTAGCTCCAGAGACCCAGTACTTC.

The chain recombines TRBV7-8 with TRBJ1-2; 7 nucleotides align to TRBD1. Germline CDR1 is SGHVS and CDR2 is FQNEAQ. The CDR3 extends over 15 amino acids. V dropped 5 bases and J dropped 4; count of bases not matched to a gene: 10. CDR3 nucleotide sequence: TGTGCCAGCAGCAAACTGGAGGGGGCCGGCTATGGCTACACCTTC. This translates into CASSKLEGAGYGYTF.

The CDR3 reads CASSLSRGYTEAFF. The CDR3 region has the DNA TGTGCCAGCAGTTTATCTCGGGGGTATACTGAAGCTTTCTTT. This chain connects TRBV27 to TRBJ1-1; TRBD1 might be the D (5 bases). Germline V gene lookup returns CDR1 MNHEY and CDR2 SMNVEV (reference sequence). The CDR3 is made up of 14 amino acids. Deletions cut 0 bases from V and 5 bases from J, with 10 bases between.

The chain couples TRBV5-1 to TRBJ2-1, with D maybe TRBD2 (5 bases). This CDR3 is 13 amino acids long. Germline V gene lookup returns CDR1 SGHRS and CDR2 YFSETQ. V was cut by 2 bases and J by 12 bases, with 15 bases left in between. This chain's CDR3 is CASSLIRGQSQFF. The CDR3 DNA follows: TGCGCCAGCAGCTTAATCCGCGGGCAGTCGCAGTTCTTC.

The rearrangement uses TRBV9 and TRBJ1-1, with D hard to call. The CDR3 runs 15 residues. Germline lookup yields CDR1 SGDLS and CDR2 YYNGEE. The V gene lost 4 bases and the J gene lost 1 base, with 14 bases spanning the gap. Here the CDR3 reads CASSSTRLRNTEAFF. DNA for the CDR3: TGTGCCAGCAGCTCGACACGTTTGAGGAACACTGAAGCTTTCTTT.

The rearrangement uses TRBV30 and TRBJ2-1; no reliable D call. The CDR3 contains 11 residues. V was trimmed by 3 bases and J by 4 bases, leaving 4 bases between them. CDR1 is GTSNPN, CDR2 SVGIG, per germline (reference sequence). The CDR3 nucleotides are TGTGCCTGGAGGAGATACAATGAGCAGTTCTTC. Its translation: CAWRRYNEQFF.

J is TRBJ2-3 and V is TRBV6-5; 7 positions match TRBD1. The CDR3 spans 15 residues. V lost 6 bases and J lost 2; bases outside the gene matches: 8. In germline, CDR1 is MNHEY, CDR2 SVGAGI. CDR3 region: CASSLGDRPTDTQYF. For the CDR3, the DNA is TGTGCCAGCAGCCTCGGGGACAGACCCACAGATACGCAGTATTTT.

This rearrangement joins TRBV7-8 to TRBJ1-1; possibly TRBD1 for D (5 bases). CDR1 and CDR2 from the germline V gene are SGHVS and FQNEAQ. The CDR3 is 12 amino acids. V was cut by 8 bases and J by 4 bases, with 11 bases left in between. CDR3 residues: CASVTGVTEAFF. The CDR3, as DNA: TGTGCCAGCGTAACAGGCGTCACTGAAGCTTTCTTT.

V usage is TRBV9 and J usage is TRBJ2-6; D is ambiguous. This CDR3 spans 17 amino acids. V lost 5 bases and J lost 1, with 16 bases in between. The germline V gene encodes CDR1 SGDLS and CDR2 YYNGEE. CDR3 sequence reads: CASRADGVLSGANVLTF. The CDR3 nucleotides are TGTGCCAGCAGGGCGGATGGAGTCCTATCTGGGGCCAACGTCCTGACTTTC.

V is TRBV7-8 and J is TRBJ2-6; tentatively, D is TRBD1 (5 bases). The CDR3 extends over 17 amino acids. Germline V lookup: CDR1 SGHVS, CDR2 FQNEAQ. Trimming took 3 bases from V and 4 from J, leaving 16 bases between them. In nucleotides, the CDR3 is TGTGCCAGCAGCTTGTTGTCGCAGGGAACCGGGGCCAACGTCCTGACTTTC. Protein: CASSLLSQGTGANVLTF.

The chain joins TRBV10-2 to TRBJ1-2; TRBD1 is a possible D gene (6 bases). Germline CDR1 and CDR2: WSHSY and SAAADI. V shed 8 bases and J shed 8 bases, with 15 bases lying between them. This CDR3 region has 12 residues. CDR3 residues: CASRGASGGYTF. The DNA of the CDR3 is TGCGCCAGCCGGGGGGCGAGTGGCGGCTACACCTTC.

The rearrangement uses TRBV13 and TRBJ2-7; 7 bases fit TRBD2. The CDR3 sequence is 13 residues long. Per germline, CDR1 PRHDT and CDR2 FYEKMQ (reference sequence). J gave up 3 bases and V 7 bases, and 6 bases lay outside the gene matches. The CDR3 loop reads CASKGRAHYEQYF. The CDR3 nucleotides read TGTGCCAGCAAGGGGAGGGCCCACTACGAGCAGTACTTC.

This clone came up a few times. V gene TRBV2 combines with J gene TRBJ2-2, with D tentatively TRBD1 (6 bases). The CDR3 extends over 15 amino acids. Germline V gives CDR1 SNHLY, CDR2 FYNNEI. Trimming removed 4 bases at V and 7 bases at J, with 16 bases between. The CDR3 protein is CASSAQGKTVGELFF. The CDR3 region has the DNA TGTGCCAGCAGTGCGCAGGGGAAAACGGTCGGGGAGCTGTTTTTT.

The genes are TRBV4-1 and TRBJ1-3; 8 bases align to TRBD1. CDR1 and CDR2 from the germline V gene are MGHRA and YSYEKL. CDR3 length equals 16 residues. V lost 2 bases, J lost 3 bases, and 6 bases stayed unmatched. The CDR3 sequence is CASSQPTGGNGNTIYF. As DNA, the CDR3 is TGCGCCAGCAGCCAACCCACAGGGGGGAATGGAAACACCATATATTTT.

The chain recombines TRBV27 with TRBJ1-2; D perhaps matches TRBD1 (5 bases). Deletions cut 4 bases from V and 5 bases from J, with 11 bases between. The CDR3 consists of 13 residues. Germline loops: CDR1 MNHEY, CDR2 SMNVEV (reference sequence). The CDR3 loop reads CASSYGTDYGYTF. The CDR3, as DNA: TGTGCCAGCAGTTACGGGACTGATTATGGCTACACCTTC.

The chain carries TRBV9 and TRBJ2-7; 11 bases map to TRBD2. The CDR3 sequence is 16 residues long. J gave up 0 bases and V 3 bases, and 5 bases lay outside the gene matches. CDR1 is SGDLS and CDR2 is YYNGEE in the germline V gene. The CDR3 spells CASSDGTSGSSYEQYF. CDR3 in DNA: TGTGCCAGCAGCGACGGGACTAGCGGAAGCTCCTACGAGCAGTACTTC.

CDR3 in DNA: TGTGCCAGCATAAAGCGGACTACTGGCAATGAGCAGTTCTTC. Protein sequence: CASIKRTTGNEQFF. The chain carries TRBV6-1 and TRBJ2-1; TRBD2 is a possible D gene (6 bases). Per the germline V gene, CDR1 is MNHNS and CDR2 is SASEGT. Trimming removed 7 bases at V and 6 bases at J, with 16 bases between. The CDR3 runs 14 residues.

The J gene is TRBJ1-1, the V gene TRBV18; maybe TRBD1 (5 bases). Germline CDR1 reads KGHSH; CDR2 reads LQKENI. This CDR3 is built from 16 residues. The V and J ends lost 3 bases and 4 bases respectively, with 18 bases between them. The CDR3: CASSPAGRGSGTEAFF. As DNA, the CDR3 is TGTGCCAGCTCACCGGCGGGACGGGGGTCGGGCACTGAAGCTTTCTTT.

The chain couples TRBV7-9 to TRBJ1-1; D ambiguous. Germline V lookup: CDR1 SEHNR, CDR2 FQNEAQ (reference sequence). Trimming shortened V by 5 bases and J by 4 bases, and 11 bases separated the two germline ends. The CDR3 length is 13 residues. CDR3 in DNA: TGTGCCAGCAGCACCGGAGGGTTCACTGAAGCTTTCTTT. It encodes CASSTGGFTEAFF.

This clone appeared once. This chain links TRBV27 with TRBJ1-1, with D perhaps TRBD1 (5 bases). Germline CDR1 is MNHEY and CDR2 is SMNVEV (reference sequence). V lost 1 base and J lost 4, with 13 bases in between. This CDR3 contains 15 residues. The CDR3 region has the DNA TGTGCCAGCAGTTTATATCAGGGCTGGGGCACTGAAGCTTTCTTT. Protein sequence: CASSLYQGWGTEAFF.

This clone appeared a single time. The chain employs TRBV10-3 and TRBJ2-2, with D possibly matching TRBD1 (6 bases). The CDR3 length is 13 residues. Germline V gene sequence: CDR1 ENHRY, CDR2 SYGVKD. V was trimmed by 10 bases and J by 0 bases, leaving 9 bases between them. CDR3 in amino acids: CATGTPNTGELFF. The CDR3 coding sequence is TGTGCCACTGGGACACCGAACACCGGGGAGCTGTTTTTT.

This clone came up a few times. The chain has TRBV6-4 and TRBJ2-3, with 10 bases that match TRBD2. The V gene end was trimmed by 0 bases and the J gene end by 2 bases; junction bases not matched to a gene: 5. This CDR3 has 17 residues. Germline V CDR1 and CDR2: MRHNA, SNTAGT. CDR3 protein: CASSDSASGGFTDTQYF. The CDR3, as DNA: TGTGCCAGCAGTGACTCGGCTAGCGGGGGATTCACAGATACGCAGTATTTT.